This TCR beta chain comes out of a study of T cells after yellow fever vaccination. General study results and limits: In post-booster samples, most primary-vaccination clones reappeared (under 98% CD4, 88% CD8). Clonotypes appearing in both CD4 and CD8 compartments existed, and their share was small. One caveat is that FACS-sorted repertoires could contain abundant clonotypes contaminating from the bulk population.

TCRdb fed the 5' RACE reads into MiXCR, producing one record per CDR3 protein. The table includes hundreds of thousands of distinct CDR3 sequences, 7.5% to 9% detected once. Of note for this clonotype: Its specificity is not known.

The CDR3 consists of 13 residues. Trimming took off 2 bases at V and 2 bases at J, with 6 bases between the two ends. Germline-derived CDR1 and CDR2 are KGHSH and LQKENI. This sequence was found in a man aged 18 to 29 who received the YFV17D yellow fever vaccine. Sequencing used CD4+ T cells sorted from PBMCs, obtained 5 days after the yellow fever booster vaccination. The rearrangement uses TRBV18 and TRBJ2-5, with D unclear. The CDR3 DNA reads TGTGCCAGCTCACCAGGGTTTCAAGAGACCCAGTACTTC. Amino acid sequence: CASSPGFQETQYF.